These 6 T cell receptor beta chains originate from one sample sequenced in a study of cytomegalovirus exposure and HLA in healthy donors. Both 60 Vbeta primers and 13 Jbeta primers went into the PCR. The protocol was immunoSEQ multiplex PCR, while the TCRdb copy is restricted to in-frame clones and leaves out a portion. This sample has over 100,000 clones; approximately 78% occur once, and the top ten carry roughly 22%. The sequencing input was PBMCs. The receptors were gathered from a man in his thirties or forties in good health and CMV-seropositive.

The rearrangement uses TRBV5-1 and TRBJ2-7; D not certain. The V gene's germline CDR1 is SGHRS and CDR2 YFSETQ. V was cut by 0 bases and J by 6 bases, with 16 bases left in between. The CDR3 spans 15 residues. The DNA for the CDR3 is TGCGCCAGCAGCTTGGACCTCGAGGTCGGTCGCGAGCAGTACGTC. Translated, it gives CASSLDLEVGREQYV.

This chain connects TRBV7-8 to TRBJ1-5; TRBD1 might be the D (5 bases). This CDR3 region has 14 residues. Germline V gene lookup returns CDR1 SGHVS and CDR2 FQNEAQ. The V end was cut by 0 bases, the J end by 5 bases, with 8 bases between. Here the CDR3 DNA reads TGTGCCAGCAGCTTAGCCCCCAGGGATCAGCCCCAGCATTTT. Amino acids: CASSLAPRDQPQHF. Full variable domain (rest looked up from reference TRBV7-8 and TRBJ1-5): GAGVSQSPRYKVAKRGQDVALRCDPISGHVSLFWYQQALGQGPEFLTYFQNEAQLDKSGLPSDRFFAERPEGSVSTLKIQRTQQEDSAVYLCASSLAPRDQPQHFGDGTRLSIL.

CDR3 sequence reads: CASNPGPSGRTSSTDTQYF. The CDR3 DNA reads TGTGCCAGCAACCCAGGCCCAAGCGGGAGGACCTCTAGCACAGATACGCAGTATTTT. The chain employs TRBV7-9 and TRBJ2-3, with TRBD2 identical over 9 bases. The germline V gene has CDR1 SEHNR and CDR2 FQNEAQ (reference sequence). The CDR3 spans 19 residues. J gave up 0 bases and V 7 bases, and 17 bases lay outside the gene matches. The full variable domain, with the rest looked up from reference TRBV7-9 and TRBJ2-3, is DTGVSQNPRHKITKRGQNVTFRCDPISEHNRLYWYRQTLGQGPEFLTYFQNEAQLEKSRLLSDRFSAERPKGSFSTLEIQRTEQGDSAMYLCASNPGPSGRTSSTDTQYFGPGTRLTVL.

CDR3 in DNA: TGTGCCAGCAGCTTATCTAGCGGGGGCCTCGAGTGGGGGTCCCAGTACTTC. Its protein product is CASSLSSGGLEWGSQYF. This rearrangement joins TRBV4-2 to TRBJ2-5; TRBD2 aligns across 10 bases. The V segment lost 5 bases and the J segment 9 bases; nucleotides outside the gene matches: 18. The CDR3 is 17 residues long. Germline values: CDR1 LGHNA, CDR2 YNFKEQ.

The chain has TRBV7-2 and TRBJ2-1; TRBD1 agrees at 7 bases. This CDR3 has 13 amino acids. After removal of 6 bases from V and 8 bases from J, the junction contained 7 bases not matched to a gene. Germline V gene lookup returns CDR1 SGHTA and CDR2 FQGNSA. CDR3 DNA: TGTGCCAGCAGTCGAGACAGGGATGATGAGCAGTTCTTC. Residues: CASSRDRDDEQFF.

The V and J genes are TRBV5-1 and TRBJ2-1; possible D gene TRBD2, 6 bases. Germline V CDR1 and CDR2: SGHRS, YFSETQ. V shed 1 base and J shed 0 bases, with 11 bases lying between them. This CDR3 has 16 residues. CDR3 in DNA: TGCGCCAGCAGCTTGAGTGGGGGGAGCTCCTACAATGAGCAGTTCTTC. Amino acid sequence: CASSLSGGSSYNEQFF.